A single sample gave rise to the 16 T cell receptor beta chains below, sequenced in a study of T-cell reconstitution after alpha-beta-depleted transplantation in children. The TCRbeta library was prepared with unique molecular identifiers. TCRdb reanalysed the PCR reads using MiXCR and keeps one entry per CDR3 protein. The sample gives about 240,000 distinct CDR3 sequences, about 25% of which show up once; about 2.5% is in the top ten. The specimen was PBMCs, collected before TCRalphabeta/CD19-depleted stem cell transplant. These receptors originate from a girl aged 2-10 years with Fanconi anemia, due to receive a stem cell transplant.

This clonotype was found a few times. V gene TRBV20-1 combines with J gene TRBJ2-7; 8 nucleotides match TRBD2. Germline CDR1 is DFQATT and CDR2 is SNEGSKA (reference sequence). The CDR3 has 13 amino acids. The junction had 6 bases not matched to a gene; V was cut back by 4 bases and J by 4 bases. The CDR3 region has the DNA TGCAGTGCTATATCGGCGGGAGGATACGAGCAGTACTTC. Amino acid sequence: CSAISAGGYEQYF.

The chain carries TRBV6-5 and TRBJ1-4; D is perhaps TRBD1 (5 bases). Trimming left V 0 bases short and J 2 bases short, with 7 bases between. The germline V gene encodes CDR1 MNHEY and CDR2 SVGAGI. The CDR3 covers 15 residues. The DNA for the CDR3 is TGTGCCAGCAGTTACTCCGGGGGGACTAATGAAAAACTGTTTTTT. Protein product: CASSYSGGTNEKLFF.

The V call is TRBV9, the J call TRBJ2-7; possible D gene TRBD1, 6 bases. V was trimmed by 3 bases and J by 7 bases, leaving 14 bases between them. Germline CDR1 SGDLS, CDR2 YYNGEE. CDR3 length: 13 residues. Here the CDR3 DNA reads TGTGCCAGCAGCGGTGCAGGGGTCGGTGAGCAGTACTTC. Protein sequence: CASSGAGVGEQYF.

This clonotype was observed at least ten times. The chain has TRBV19 and TRBJ2-1; 8 nucleotides match TRBD1. J gave up 5 bases and V 7 bases, and 4 bases lay outside the gene matches. Germline V lookup: CDR1 LNHDA, CDR2 SQIVND (reference sequence). The CDR3 extends over 13 amino acids. The CDR3: CASTGQGHNEQFF. In DNA form, the CDR3 reads TGTGCCAGTACCGGACAGGGCCACAATGAGCAGTTCTTC.

This clonotype was observed a handful of times. The chain employs TRBV29-1 and TRBJ2-3, with 8 positions matching TRBD2. This CDR3 is 14 amino acids long. Germline loops: CDR1 SQVTM, CDR2 ANQGSEA. V lost 6 bases and J lost 2; bases outside the gene matches: 7. CDR3 in DNA: TGCAGCGTCGAAACTAGCGGAAACACAGATACGCAGTATTTT. Protein sequence: CSVETSGNTDTQYF.

This clonotype appeared many times. The J gene is TRBJ2-7, the V gene TRBV30; TRBD1 or TRBD2 may be the D gene (5 bases each). The CDR3 loop spans 14 amino acids. CDR1 GTSNPN and CDR2 SVGIG come from the germline V gene (reference sequence). The germline V and J ends were trimmed by 6 bases and 2 bases, with 17 bases remaining between them. CDR3 DNA: TGTGCCTGTAGTAAGGGGACGGCTCCCTACGAGCAGTACTTC. It is translated as CACSKGTAPYEQYF.

This clonotype was detected only a few times. J is TRBJ2-1 and V is TRBV29-1; 10 bases map to TRBD2. This CDR3 is 18 amino acids long. CDR1 and CDR2 (germline): SQVTM, ANQGSEA. J was trimmed by 6 bases and V by 1 base; bases with no gene match: 15. CDR3 sequence (DNA): TGCAGCGTTGAAGGACTAGCGGGCATATGGACGGAGGGCAATGAGCAGTTCTTC. Translated, it gives CSVEGLAGIWTEGNEQFF.

The gene calls are TRBV11-2 and TRBJ2-3; no firm D call. V was shortened by 5 bases and J by 0 bases, with 12 bases between the two germline ends. Germline-derived CDR1 and CDR2 are SGHAT and FQNNGV. The CDR3 contains 15 residues. CDR3 sequence reads: CASSLGITSTDTQYF. The CDR3 DNA reads as TGTGCCAGCAGCCTGGGGATCACTAGCACAGATACGCAGTATTTT.

This clonotype was seen a single time. The chain links TRBV20-1 to TRBJ1-5; 7 bases are a match to TRBD1. Germline V gene data show CDR1 as DFQATT and CDR2 as SNEGSKA (reference sequence). The CDR3 length is 16 residues. V gave up 0 bases and J gave up 11 bases; unmatched junction bases: 16. This chain's CDR3 is CSARDSNRGEVWSQHF. The DNA for the CDR3 is TGCAGTGCTAGAGATTCGAACAGGGGTGAAGTCTGGTCCCAGCATTTT.

This clonotype was seen a few times. A read error is possible here, since a much larger clone lies one base away. Here the CDR3 DNA reads TGCTGTGCTAGAGATCCCACCAATAGAGGGGCCAACGTCCTGACTTTC. The encoded protein is CCARDPTNRGANVLTF. The chain joins TRBV20-1 to TRBJ2-6; D not resolved. The CDR3 runs to 16 residues. Germline CDR1 reads DFQATT; CDR2 reads SNEGSKA (reference sequence).

This clonotype has just a few counts. This chain uses TRBV29-1 with TRBJ2-7; TRBD1 or TRBD2 may be the D gene (5 bases each). V gave up 6 bases and J gave up 2 bases, with 11 bases separating them. Germline CDR1 and CDR2: SQVTM and ANQGSEA. The CDR3 has 12 residues. The CDR3 region is CSVAGTTYEQYF. As DNA, the CDR3 is TGCAGCGTGGCCGGGACGACCTACGAGCAGTACTTC.

V usage is TRBV2 and J usage is TRBJ1-1; 9 bases are shared with TRBD1. J lost 4 bases, V lost 4 bases, and 1 base had no gene match. The CDR3 is 13 residues long. Germline CDR1 SNHLY, CDR2 FYNNEI. The CDR3, as DNA: TGTGCCAGCAGTGGGACAGGGGCCACTGAAGCTTTCTTT. It codes for CASSGTGATEAFF.

This clonotype was observed many times. The CDR3 reads CASSGIAGRETQYF. The CDR3 DNA follows: TGTGCCAGCAGCGGGATAGCGGGGCGAGAGACCCAGTACTTC. This chain links TRBV6-5 with TRBJ2-5; 8 positions agree with TRBD2. The CDR3 contains 14 residues. The junction had 7 bases not matched to a gene; V was cut back by 6 bases and J by 4 bases. Germline assignment: CDR1 MNHEY and CDR2 SVGAGI.

The chain employs TRBV2 and TRBJ1-1, with D possibly matching TRBD1 (5 bases). Trimming stripped 6 bases from V and 6 bases from J, with 17 bases between. Germline CDR1 is SNHLY and CDR2 is FYNNEI. There are 14 residues in the CDR3. This chain's CDR3 is CASRDAGGGAEAFF. The CDR3 DNA reads as TGTGCCAGCAGGGACGCCGGCGGGGGAGCTGAAGCTTTCTTT.

A few counts support this clonotype. This CDR3 is CSVQGGGYEQYF. The DNA for the CDR3 is TGCAGCGTGCAGGGGGGGGGGTACGAGCAGTACTTC. V gene TRBV29-1 combines with J gene TRBJ2-7, with D perhaps being TRBD1 or TRBD2 (7 bases each). Trimming removed 6 bases from V and 4 bases from J, with 13 bases in between. The germline V gene has CDR1 SQVTM and CDR2 ANQGSEA. This CDR3 has 12 residues.

The chain has TRBV20-1 and TRBJ2-1; TRBD2 agrees at 10 bases. The CDR3 loop spans 14 amino acids. From germline, CDR1 is DFQATT and CDR2 SNEGSKA (reference sequence). J was trimmed by 6 bases and V by 3 bases; bases with no gene match: 5. In DNA, the CDR3 is TGCAGTGCTAGTCTATCTAGCGGGAGCAATGAGCAGTTCTTC. Translation gives CSASLSSGSNEQFF.